This T cell receptor (beta chain) originates from a study of shared clonotypes between healthy human individuals. Study findings and constraints: In having few donors, the study represented limited genetic and exposure-history diversity. Generally, naive subsets (rather than memory subsets) showed larger estimated richness.

A remark on this clone: Antigen: not known.

TCRdb's copy holds only in-frame clones and misses some; the assay was immunoSEQ multiplex PCR. The table has some 2,500,000 clones, approximately 93% seen once. This receptor was taken from a man younger than 35 in good health. Some clones in this sample may be carry-over from other donors' samples. The sequencing sample was made of naive CD4+ T cells from PBMCs. The subset denotes: CD45RA+ positively selected.

CDR3 residues: CASQPRGTSYEQYF. Here the CDR3 DNA reads TGTGCCAGCCAGCCCCGGGGGACTAGCTACGAGCAGTACTTC. The chain uses TRBV11-1 and TRBJ2-7; 8 nucleotides match TRBD2. The CDR3 contains 14 residues. Germline V CDR1 and CDR2: SGHAT, FQDESV (reference sequence). Trimming cost V 8 bases and J 3 bases; bases outside gene matches: 9.